These 31 T cell receptor beta chains share one sample of origin, sequenced in a study of blood T cells in healthy people across ages. The authors ran a second PCR of roughly 6 to 12 cycles using a sample-barcoded 5' primer and a J-beta primer mix. Via MiXCR, TCRdb re-called the 5' RACE reads, giving one row per CDR3 protein. The table lists around 1.5 million distinct CDR3 sequences, roughly 32% of them singletons. Sequencing used blood. The receptors shown here come from a woman younger than 45 in good health.

In this sample, this clonotype turned up a few times. The CDR3 protein is CASSLVQIREKLFF. The CDR3 DNA reads as TGTGCCAGCAGTTTAGTACAAATCCGAGAAAAACTGTTTTTT. V is TRBV28 and J is TRBJ1-4; D not certain. The V gene lost 2 bases and the J gene lost 8 bases, with 12 bases spanning the gap. This CDR3 is 14 amino acids long. Germline lookup yields CDR1 MDHEN and CDR2 SYDVKM.

In its sample, this clonotype was seen a few times. The chain carries TRBV4-2 and TRBJ2-1, with 10 positions matching TRBD2. Looked up from germline, CDR1 is LGHNA and CDR2 is YNFKEQ. CDR3 length: 14 amino acids. The V and J ends lost 0 bases and 7 bases, in that order; junction bases with no gene match: 0. The CDR3 sequence: CASSQDSGRNEQFF. CDR3 nucleotides: TGTGCCAGCAGCCAAGATAGCGGGAGGAATGAGCAGTTCTTC.

Turning to this clonotype: A much more abundant neighbour one base away suggests this may be a read error. The chain combines TRBV12-3 or TRBV12-4 with TRBJ2-6; possibly TRBD1 or TRBD2 for D (5 bases each). The CDR3 is 13 amino acids. CDR3 region: CASSAGTGLVRTF. CDR3 sequence (DNA): TGTGCCAGCAGCGCCGGGACGGGCCTGGTCCGGACTTTC.

The chain carries TRBV27 and TRBJ2-2; a possible D gene is TRBD1 (5 bases). CDR1 and CDR2 from the germline V gene are MNHEY and SMNVEV (reference sequence). Trimming shortened V by 4 bases and J by 6 bases, and 12 bases separated the two germline ends. This CDR3 region has 14 residues. In DNA, the CDR3 is TGTGCCAGCAGTTACCAGGGAAAGGCCGGGGAGCTGTTTTTT. Translating gives CASSYQGKAGELFF.

The J gene is TRBJ2-1, the V gene TRBV7-9; D tentatively fits TRBD1 or TRBD2 (5 bases each). V lost 6 bases, J lost 8 bases, and 17 bases lay in between. Germline assignment: CDR1 SEHNR and CDR2 FQNEAQ (reference sequence). This CDR3 region has 14 residues. The DNA for the CDR3 is TGTGCCAGCAGACGGTTACTAGGGGTCCATGAGCAGTTCTTC. It specifies CASRRLLGVHEQFF.

Worth noting for this clonotype: With a much larger clone just one base away, this may be a read error. J is TRBJ1-2 and V is TRBV6-6, with 10 bases aligning to TRBD1. CDR3 size: 13 residues. V lost 6 bases, J lost 6 bases, and 4 bases stayed unmatched. The germline gives CDR1 MNHNY, CDR2 SVGAGI (reference sequence). Here the CDR3 reads CASRGQGGNGYTF. The CDR3 region has the DNA TGTGCCAGCAGAGGACAGGGGGGGAATGGCTACACCTTC.

Regarding this clonotype: A clone one base away is much larger, so this may be a read error. The rearrangement uses TRBV25-1 and TRBJ2-5; 12 nucleotides match TRBD2. The V gene end was trimmed by 6 bases and the J gene end by 7 bases; junction bases not matched to a gene: 6. Germline CDR1 MGHDK, CDR2 SYGVNS. The CDR3 is 14 amino acids. CDR3 residues: CASRRTSGIGTQYF. CDR3 DNA: TGTGCCAGCAGGCGGACTAGCGGGATAGGGACCCAGTACTTC.

V is TRBV27 and J is TRBJ2-5, with D possibly being TRBD2 (5 bases). V gave up 3 bases and J gave up 3 bases, with 11 bases separating them. CDR3 length: 14 amino acids. Germline V CDR1 and CDR2: MNHEY, SMNVEV (reference sequence). The CDR3 reads CASSFAREKETQYF. DNA of the CDR3: TGTGCCAGCAGTTTTGCGAGGGAAAAAGAGACCCAGTACTTC.

This clonotype came up many times. The chain couples TRBV20-1 to TRBJ2-1; D is perhaps TRBD2 (6 bases). This CDR3 has 15 amino acids. Germline V CDR1 and CDR2: DFQATT, SNEGSKA (reference sequence). Trimming pared 3 bases from V and 3 bases from J, leaving 15 bases between. The CDR3 loop reads CSASPLAGLYNEQFF. The CDR3, as DNA: TGCAGTGCTAGCCCTCTTGCGGGGCTCTACAATGAGCAGTTCTTC.

This clonotype was seen only a few times. At one boundary the junction diverges from the germline segment, which might be a read error. The chain uses TRBV11-2 and TRBJ2-1; no firm D call. Germline V CDR1 and CDR2: SGHAT, FQNNGV. CDR3 length: 18 amino acids. The CDR3 here is CASSQYDPLRTAYNEQFF. The CDR3 DNA reads TGCGCCAGCAGTCAATACGACCCACTGAGGACGGCGTACAATGAGCAGTTCTTC. Full variable domain (rest looked up from reference TRBV11-2 and TRBJ2-1): EAGVAQSPRYKIIEKRQSVAFWCNPISGHATLYWYQQILGQGPKLLIQFQNNGVVDDSQLPKDRFSAERLKGVDSTLKIQPAKLEDSAVYLCASSQYDPLRTAYNEQFFGPGTRLTVL.

The chain has TRBV6-5 and TRBJ2-1; the match to TRBD2 covers 8 bases. The J call may be mistaken, given a closer DNA end match to TRBJ2-7. CDR1 MNHEY and CDR2 SVGAGI come from the germline V gene. The CDR3 has 16 residues. The DNA of the CDR3 is TGTGCCAGCAGTTACTCGACTAGCGAGAGTCAGTACGAGCAGTACTTC. This encodes CASSYSTSESQYEQYF.

This clonotype was seen more than once but under ten times. The V call is TRBV20-1, the J call TRBJ2-1, with 7 nucleotides matching TRBD1. J was trimmed by 2 bases and V by 2 bases; bases with no gene match: 9. Per the germline V gene, CDR1 is DFQATT and CDR2 is SNEGSKA (reference sequence). This CDR3 comprises 16 residues. CDR3 amino acids: CSARSLRQGPYNEQFF. Here the CDR3 DNA reads TGCAGTGCTAGATCCCTGCGACAGGGTCCCTACAATGAGCAGTTCTTC.

This clonotype is a singleton in its sample. The chain uses TRBV5-1 and TRBJ1-2, with TRBD1 as a possible D gene (6 bases). CDR1 is SGHRS, CDR2 YFSETQ, per germline. The ends were cut back, 2 bases at V and 6 bases at J, with 8 bases in the middle. This CDR3 has 12 residues. CDR3 DNA: TGCGCCAGCAGCTTCGGGACAAATGGCTACACCTTC. Translation: CASSFGTNGYTF.

Only a few counts were recorded for this clonotype. This rearrangement joins TRBV28 to TRBJ2-4, with D possibly matching TRBD1 (5 bases). Germline V lookup: CDR1 MDHEN, CDR2 SYDVKM. Trimming pared 8 bases from V and 3 bases from J, leaving 14 bases between. CDR3 size: 14 residues. DNA for the CDR3: TGTGCCAGCTCCCAAGGGGTCATCAAAAACATTCAGTACTTC. This sequence encodes CASSQGVIKNIQYF.

This clonotype was detected once. The junction does not match germline at one end; this may be a read error. V is TRBV7-2 and J is TRBJ2-5; TRBD2 might be the D (5 bases). The germline V gene encodes CDR1 SGHTA and CDR2 FQGNSA. The CDR3 length is 15 residues. The CDR3 reads CAGSTYSSRAETQYF. The CDR3 bases are TGTGCCGGCAGCACCTACTCTAGCCGGGCAGAGACCCAGTACTTC.

This clonotype was detected ten times or more. The chain carries TRBV20-1 and TRBJ2-5; D remains unclear. The CDR3 has 14 amino acids. CDR1 and CDR2 (germline): DFQATT, SNEGSKA (reference sequence). Trimming shortened V by 4 bases and J by 0 bases, and 12 bases separated the two germline ends. The CDR3 protein is CSAILPSYQETQYF. In nucleotides, the CDR3 is TGCAGTGCTATCCTTCCAAGCTACCAAGAGACCCAGTACTTC.

The chain combines TRBV6-1 with TRBJ1-2; TRBD1 aligns across 7 bases. This CDR3 has 11 amino acids. Unmatched junction bases numbered 2, after V lost 7 bases and J lost 6 bases. The germline gives CDR1 MNHNS, CDR2 SASEGT. The CDR3 protein is CASTQGDGYTF. The CDR3 nucleotides are TGTGCCAGCACCCAGGGGGATGGCTACACCTTC.

This chain uses TRBV6-5 with TRBJ1-2; 7 nucleotides align to TRBD1. The CDR3 loop spans 13 amino acids. After removal of 9 bases from V and 0 bases from J, the junction contained 4 bases not matched to a gene. CDR1 and CDR2 from the germline V gene are MNHEY and SVGAGI. The DNA of the CDR3 is TGTGCCAGTTTACAGGGGCCTAACTATGGCTACACCTTC. Translated, it gives CASLQGPNYGYTF.

CDR3 sequence reads: CASRGQKNQPQHF. Here the CDR3 DNA reads TGTGCCAGCAGAGGACAGAAAAATCAGCCCCAGCATTTT. The chain has TRBV12-3 or TRBV12-4 and TRBJ1-5, with D tentatively TRBD1 (6 bases). V gave up 6 bases and J gave up 4 bases, with 10 bases separating them. CDR3 size: 13 residues.

This clonotype was counted only a few times. The chain carries TRBV29-1 and TRBJ2-3; D is ambiguous. Trimming stripped 1 base from V and 6 bases from J, with 17 bases between. Per the germline V gene, CDR1 is SQVTM and CDR2 is ANQGSEA. The CDR3 has 15 amino acids. CDR3 in DNA: TGCAGCGTTGAAGGGCGCGGCGTAACTGGCGATACGCAGTATTTT. Translating it yields CSVEGRGVTGDTQYF.

The V and J genes are TRBV10-3 and TRBJ2-3; tentatively, D is TRBD2 (6 bases). This CDR3 region has 14 residues. V was trimmed by 2 bases and J by 4 bases, leaving 10 bases between them. Per the germline V gene, CDR1 is ENHRY and CDR2 is SYGVKD. The CDR3 sequence: CAISEAGRPDTQYF. DNA of the CDR3: TGTGCCATCAGTGAGGCAGGGAGGCCAGATACGCAGTATTTT.

This chain connects TRBV7-6 to TRBJ2-5; TRBD2 agrees at 11 bases. The CDR3 runs 16 residues. Germline loops: CDR1 SGHVS, CDR2 FNYEAQ. J gave up 6 bases and V 0 bases, and 6 bases lay outside the gene matches. The CDR3 coding sequence is TGTGCCAGCAGCTTAGCGCCCAGACTAGCGGGGCAGACCCAGTACTTC. Translation: CASSLAPRLAGQTQYF. The complete variable domain, with remaining parts taken from reference TRBV7-6 and TRBJ2-5, reads GAGVSQSPRYKVTKRGQDVALRCDPISGHVSLYWYRQALGQGPEFLTYFNYEAQQDKSGLPNDRFSAERPEGSISTLTIQRTEQRDSAMYRCASSLAPRLAGQTQYFGPGTRLLVL.

V is TRBV15 and J is TRBJ2-5; 10 nucleotides match TRBD2. The junction had 7 bases not matched to a gene; V was cut back by 7 bases and J by 2 bases. Germline CDR1 is LNHNV and CDR2 is YYDKDF (reference sequence). The CDR3 extends over 15 amino acids. CDR3 in DNA: TGTGCCACCACCCCGGGACTAGCGTTGCAAGAGACCCAGTACTTC. Protein product: CATTPGLALQETQYF.

This clonotype showed up just a few times. The chain couples TRBV7-6 to TRBJ1-1, with TRBD1 as a possible D gene (5 bases). CDR3 length: 15 amino acids. Germline-derived CDR1 and CDR2 are SGHVS and FNYEAQ. Trimming left V 3 bases short and J 2 bases short, with 13 bases between. CDR3 protein: CASSLGGHGNTEAFF. The CDR3 bases are TGTGCCAGCAGCTTGGGTGGACACGGCAACACTGAAGCTTTCTTT.

As for this clonotype: The conserved closing phenylalanine or tryptophan is absent in this CDR3, likely reflecting a read error. This chain links TRBV10-3 with TRBJ1-4; a possible D gene is TRBD1 (5 bases). The germline gives CDR1 ENHRY, CDR2 SYGVKD. The ends were cut back, 6 bases at V and 4 bases at J, with 9 bases in the middle. CDR3 length: 13 residues. In nucleotides, the CDR3 is TGTGCCATCAGCTTAGACAGTAATGAAAAACTGTTTCTT. Its translation: CAISLDSNEKLFL.

For the CDR3, the DNA is TGCAGTGCGAGATACAGGAGCTCCTACAATGAGCAGTTCTTC. Residues: CSARYRSSYNEQFF. V and J are TRBV20-1 and TRBJ2-1; D is possibly TRBD1 (5 bases). Germline-derived CDR1 and CDR2 are DFQATT and SNEGSKA (reference sequence). Trimming removed 6 bases from V and 0 bases from J, with 12 bases in between. The CDR3 runs 14 residues.

This clonotype was seen many times. V usage is TRBV2 and J usage is TRBJ1-2; 7 nucleotides match TRBD1. The CDR3 consists of 13 residues. With 8 bases clipped from V and 7 bases from J, the junction kept 10 bases outside the gene matches. CDR1 and CDR2 from the germline V gene are SNHLY and FYNNEI. The CDR3 region has the DNA TGTGCCAGCCGCTCACAGGGGCGGAGTGGCTACACCTTC. Translated, it gives CASRSQGRSGYTF.

As to this clonotype: This may stem from a read error, because a much larger clone lies one nucleotide away. The chain couples TRBV29-1 to TRBJ2-5; TRBD1 is a possible D gene (6 bases). Trimming took off 0 bases at V and 11 bases at J, with 22 bases between the two ends. Germline CDR1 is SQVTM and CDR2 is ANQGSEA. The CDR3 is 15 amino acids. The CDR3 loop reads CSVEDPGTRGGGQYF. The DNA of the CDR3 is TGCAGCGTTGAAGATCCCGGGACACGAGGCGGCGGGCAGTACTTC.

The J gene is TRBJ2-3, the V gene TRBV7-3, with TRBD2 as a possible D gene (6 bases). The germline V gene has CDR1 SGHTA and CDR2 FQGTGA. The ends were cut back, 5 bases at V and 2 bases at J, with 11 bases in the middle. This CDR3 has 14 residues. The CDR3 protein is CASSPGLYTDTQYF. CDR3 nucleotides: TGTGCCAGCAGCCCGGGACTTTACACAGATACGCAGTATTTT.

This clonotype was detected only a few times. The chain recombines TRBV27 with TRBJ2-7; D ambiguous. Trimming cost V 0 bases and J 2 bases, with 14 bases left between them. This CDR3 region has 16 residues. The germline V gene encodes CDR1 MNHEY and CDR2 SMNVEV (reference sequence). Written as DNA, the CDR3 is TGTGCCAGCAGTTTATCAGAGGACGATCCCACCTACGAGCAGTACTTC. Protein: CASSLSEDDPTYEQYF.

Details on this clonotype: The germline gene is not matched at one end of the junction; a read error may be the cause. This chain links TRBV7-9 with TRBJ2-7; D might be TRBD2 (6 bases). Germline V gene lookup returns CDR1 SEHNR and CDR2 FQNEAQ (reference sequence). This CDR3 spans 17 amino acids. The CDR3 protein is CAGSLRRAKVDSYEQYF. CDR3 coding DNA: TGTGCCGGCAGCTTAAGGAGGGCGAAAGTGGACTCCTACGAGCAGTACTTC.